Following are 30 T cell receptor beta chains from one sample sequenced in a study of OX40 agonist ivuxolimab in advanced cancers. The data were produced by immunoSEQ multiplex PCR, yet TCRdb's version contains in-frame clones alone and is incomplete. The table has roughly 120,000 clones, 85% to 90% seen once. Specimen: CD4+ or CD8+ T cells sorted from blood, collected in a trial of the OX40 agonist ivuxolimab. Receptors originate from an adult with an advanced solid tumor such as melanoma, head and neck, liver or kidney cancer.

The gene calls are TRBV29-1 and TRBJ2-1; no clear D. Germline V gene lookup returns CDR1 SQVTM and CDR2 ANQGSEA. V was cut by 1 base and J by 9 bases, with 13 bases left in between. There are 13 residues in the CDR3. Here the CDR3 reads CSVEAGPGGEQFF. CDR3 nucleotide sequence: TGCAGCGTTGAAGCTGGGCCTGGTGGTGAGCAGTTCTTC.

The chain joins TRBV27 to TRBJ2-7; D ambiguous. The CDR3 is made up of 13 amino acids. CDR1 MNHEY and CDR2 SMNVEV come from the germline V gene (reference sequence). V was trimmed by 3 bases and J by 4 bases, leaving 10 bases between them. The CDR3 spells CASSFNGRYEQYF. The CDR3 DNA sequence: TGTGCCAGCAGTTTTAACGGAAGGTACGAGCAGTACTTC.

Here the CDR3 reads CASSFRTAGSDTQYF. The CDR3 DNA sequence: TGTGCCAGCAGCTTCCGGACTGCTGGGTCAGATACGCAGTATTTT. The chain joins TRBV5-4 to TRBJ2-3; TRBD2 might be the D (5 bases). Germline loops: CDR1 SGHNT, CDR2 YYREEE (reference sequence). V was trimmed by 2 bases and J by 4 bases, leaving 14 bases between them. There are 15 residues in the CDR3.

In nucleotides, the CDR3 is TGTGCCATCGCGGGGGCCTCCTACAATGAGCAGTTCTTC. It yields the protein CAIAGASYNEQFF. V is TRBV11-2 and J is TRBJ2-1; perhaps TRBD2 as D (7 bases). Trimming shortened V by 10 bases and J by 0 bases, and 10 bases separated the two germline ends. Germline values: CDR1 SGHAT, CDR2 FQNNGV. The CDR3 totals 13 residues.

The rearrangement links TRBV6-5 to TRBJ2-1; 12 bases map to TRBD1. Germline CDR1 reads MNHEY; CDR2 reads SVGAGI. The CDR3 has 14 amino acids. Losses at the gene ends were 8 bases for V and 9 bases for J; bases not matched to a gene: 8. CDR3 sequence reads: CASSVGTGGTEQFF. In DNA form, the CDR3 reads TGTGCCAGCTCGGTGGGGACAGGGGGCACTGAGCAGTTCTTC.

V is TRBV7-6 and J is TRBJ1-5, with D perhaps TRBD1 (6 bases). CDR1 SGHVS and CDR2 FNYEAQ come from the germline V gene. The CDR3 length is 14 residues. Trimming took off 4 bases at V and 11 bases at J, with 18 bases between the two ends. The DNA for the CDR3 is TGTGCCAGCAGCTCCGGCCCGGGGGCCAGCTCCCAGCATTTT. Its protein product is CASSSGPGASSQHF.

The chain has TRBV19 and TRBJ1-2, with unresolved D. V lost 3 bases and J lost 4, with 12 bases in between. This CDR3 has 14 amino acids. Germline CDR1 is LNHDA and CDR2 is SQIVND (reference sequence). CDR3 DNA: TGTGCCAGTAGTATCCGTGGCCTAGGCTATGGCTACACCTTC. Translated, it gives CASSIRGLGYGYTF.

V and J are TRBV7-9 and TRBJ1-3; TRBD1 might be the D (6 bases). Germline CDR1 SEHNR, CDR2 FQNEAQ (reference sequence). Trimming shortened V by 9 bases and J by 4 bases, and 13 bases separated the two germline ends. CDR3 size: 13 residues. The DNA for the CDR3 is TGTGCCAGTAAAGGGGGGGCCGGAAACACCATATATTTT. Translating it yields CASKGGAGNTIYF.

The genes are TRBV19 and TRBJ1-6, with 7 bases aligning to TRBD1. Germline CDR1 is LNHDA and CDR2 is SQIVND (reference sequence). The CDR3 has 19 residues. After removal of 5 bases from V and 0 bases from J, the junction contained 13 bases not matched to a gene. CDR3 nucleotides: TGTGCCAGTAGTCCAAGTCCCGGACAGGCCTACTCCTATAATTCACCCCTCCACTTT. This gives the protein CASSPSPGQAYSYNSPLHF.

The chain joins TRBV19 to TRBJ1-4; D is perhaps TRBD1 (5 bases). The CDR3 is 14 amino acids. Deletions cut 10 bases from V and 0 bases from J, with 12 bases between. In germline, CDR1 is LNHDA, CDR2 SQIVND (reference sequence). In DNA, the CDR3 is TGTGCCACCCGGGGGGGGGCAACTAATGAAAAACTGTTTTTT. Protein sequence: CATRGGATNEKLFF.

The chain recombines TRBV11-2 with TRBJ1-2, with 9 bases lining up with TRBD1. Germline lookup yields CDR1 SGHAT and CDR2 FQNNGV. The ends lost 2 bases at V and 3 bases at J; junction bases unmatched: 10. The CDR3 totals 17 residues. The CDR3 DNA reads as TGTGCCAGCAGCTTACCCCGCGGACAGGGGAGGTACTATGGCTACACCTTC. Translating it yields CASSLPRGQGRYYGYTF.

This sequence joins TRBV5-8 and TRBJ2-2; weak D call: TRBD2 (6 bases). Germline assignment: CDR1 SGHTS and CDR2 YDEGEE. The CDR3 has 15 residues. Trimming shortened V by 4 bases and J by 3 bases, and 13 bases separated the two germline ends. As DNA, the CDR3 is TGTGCCAGCAGCCCTGGGACTTTAGACACCGGGGAGCTGTTTTTT. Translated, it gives CASSPGTLDTGELFF.

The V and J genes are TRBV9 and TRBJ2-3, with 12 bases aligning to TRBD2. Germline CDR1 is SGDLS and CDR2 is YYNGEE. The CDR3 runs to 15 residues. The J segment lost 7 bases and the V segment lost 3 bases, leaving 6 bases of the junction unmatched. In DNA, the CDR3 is TGTGCCAGCAGCGCGTTACTAGCGGGGGGAAATACGCAGTATTTT. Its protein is CASSALLAGGNTQYF.

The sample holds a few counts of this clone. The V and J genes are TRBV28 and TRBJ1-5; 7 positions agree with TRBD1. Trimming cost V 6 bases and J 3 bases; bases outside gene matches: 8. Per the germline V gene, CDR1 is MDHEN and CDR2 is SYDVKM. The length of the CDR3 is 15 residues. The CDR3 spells CASRGGQVFNQPQHF. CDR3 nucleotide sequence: TGTGCCAGCAGAGGCGGACAGGTATTCAATCAGCCCCAGCATTTT.

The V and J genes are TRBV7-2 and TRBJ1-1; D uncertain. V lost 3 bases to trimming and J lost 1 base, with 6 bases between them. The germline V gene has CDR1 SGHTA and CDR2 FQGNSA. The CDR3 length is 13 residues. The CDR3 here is CASSFYRNTEAFF. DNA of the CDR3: TGTGCCAGCAGCTTTTACAGGAACACTGAAGCTTTCTTT.

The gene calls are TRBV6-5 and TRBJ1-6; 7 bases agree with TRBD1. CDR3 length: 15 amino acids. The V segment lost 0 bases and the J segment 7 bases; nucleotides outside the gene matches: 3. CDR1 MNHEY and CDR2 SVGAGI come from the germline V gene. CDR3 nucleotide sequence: TGTGCCAGCAGTTACTCTTTACAGGGGAATTCACCCCTCCACTTT. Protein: CASSYSLQGNSPLHF.

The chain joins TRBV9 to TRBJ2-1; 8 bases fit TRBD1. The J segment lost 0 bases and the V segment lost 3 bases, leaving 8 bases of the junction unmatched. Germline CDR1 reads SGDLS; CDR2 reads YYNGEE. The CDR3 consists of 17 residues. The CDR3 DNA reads TGTGCCAGCAGCGCCACTAGGACAGGGATCTCCTACAATGAGCAGTTCTTC. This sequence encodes CASSATRTGISYNEQFF.

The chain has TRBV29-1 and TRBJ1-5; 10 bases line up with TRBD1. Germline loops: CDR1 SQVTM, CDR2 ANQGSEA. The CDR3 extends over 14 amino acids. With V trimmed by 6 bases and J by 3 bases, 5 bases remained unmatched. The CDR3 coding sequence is TGCAGCGTGCGACAGGGGGCCTACAATCAGCCCCAGCATTTT. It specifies CSVRQGAYNQPQHF.

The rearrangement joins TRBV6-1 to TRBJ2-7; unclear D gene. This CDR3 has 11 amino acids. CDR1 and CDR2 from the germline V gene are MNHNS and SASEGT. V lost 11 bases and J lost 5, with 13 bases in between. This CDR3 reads CAGRMADEQYF. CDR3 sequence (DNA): TGTGCCGGCCGGATGGCCGACGAGCAGTACTTC.

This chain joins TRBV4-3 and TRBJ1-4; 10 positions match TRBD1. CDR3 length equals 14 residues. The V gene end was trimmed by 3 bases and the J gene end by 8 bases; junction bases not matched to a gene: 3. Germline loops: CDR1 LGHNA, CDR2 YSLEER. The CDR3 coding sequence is TGCGCCAGCAGCCAGGGACAGGGGTACGAAAAACTGTTTTTT. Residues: CASSQGQGYEKLFF.

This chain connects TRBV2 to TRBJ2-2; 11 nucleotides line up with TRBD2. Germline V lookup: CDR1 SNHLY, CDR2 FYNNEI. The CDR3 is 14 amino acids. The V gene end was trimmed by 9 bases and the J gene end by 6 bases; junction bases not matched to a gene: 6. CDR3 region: CASLAGGLAGELFF. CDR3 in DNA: TGTGCCAGTCTAGCGGGGGGCCTCGCCGGGGAGCTGTTTTTT.

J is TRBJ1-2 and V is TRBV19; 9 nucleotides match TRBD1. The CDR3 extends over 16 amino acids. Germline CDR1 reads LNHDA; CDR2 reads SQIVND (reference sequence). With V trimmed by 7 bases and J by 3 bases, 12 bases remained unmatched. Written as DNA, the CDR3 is TGTGCCAGTAACTCACCCCGGACAGGGGCTGACTATGGCTACACCTTC. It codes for CASNSPRTGADYGYTF.

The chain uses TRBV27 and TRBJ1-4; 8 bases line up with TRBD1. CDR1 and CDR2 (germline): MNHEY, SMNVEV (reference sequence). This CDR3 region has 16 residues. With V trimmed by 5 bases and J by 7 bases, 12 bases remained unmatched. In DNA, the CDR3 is TGTGCCAGCAGTGAACGAGGCAGGGGGCGAAGTGAAAAACTGTTTTTT. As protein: CASSERGRGRSEKLFF.

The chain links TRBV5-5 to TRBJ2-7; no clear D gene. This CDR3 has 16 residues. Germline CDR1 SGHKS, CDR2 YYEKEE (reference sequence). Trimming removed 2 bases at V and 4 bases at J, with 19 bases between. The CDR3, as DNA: TGTGCCAGCAGCTTTATTCAACAGCGACGTGCGTACGAGCAGTACTTC. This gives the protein CASSFIQQRRAYEQYF.

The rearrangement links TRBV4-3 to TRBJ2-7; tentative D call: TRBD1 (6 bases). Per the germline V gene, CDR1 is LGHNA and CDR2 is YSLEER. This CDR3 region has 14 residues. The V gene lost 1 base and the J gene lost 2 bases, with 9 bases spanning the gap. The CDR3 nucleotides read TGCGCCAGCAGCCAAGGAGGACAGACCTACGAGCAGTACTTC. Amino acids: CASSQGGQTYEQYF.

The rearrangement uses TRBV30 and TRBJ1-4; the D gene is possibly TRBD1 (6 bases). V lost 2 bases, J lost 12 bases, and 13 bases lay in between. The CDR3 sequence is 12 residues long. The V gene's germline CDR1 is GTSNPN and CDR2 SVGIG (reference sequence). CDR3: CAWSPVRGELFF. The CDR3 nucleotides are TGTGCCTGGAGTCCAGTGAGGGGGGAACTGTTTTTT.

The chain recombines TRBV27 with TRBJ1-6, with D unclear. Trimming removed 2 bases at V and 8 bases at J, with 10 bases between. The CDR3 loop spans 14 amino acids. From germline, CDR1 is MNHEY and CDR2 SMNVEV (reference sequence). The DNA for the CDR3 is TGTGCCAGCAGTTTAGACCATAACTATTCACCCCTCCACTTT. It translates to CASSLDHNYSPLHF.

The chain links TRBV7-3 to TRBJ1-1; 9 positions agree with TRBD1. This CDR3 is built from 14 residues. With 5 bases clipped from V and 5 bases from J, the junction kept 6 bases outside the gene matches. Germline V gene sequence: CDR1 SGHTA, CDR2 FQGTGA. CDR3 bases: TGTGCCAGCAGCCCCACCGGGACAGGGACTGAAGCTTTCTTT. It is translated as CASSPTGTGTEAFF.

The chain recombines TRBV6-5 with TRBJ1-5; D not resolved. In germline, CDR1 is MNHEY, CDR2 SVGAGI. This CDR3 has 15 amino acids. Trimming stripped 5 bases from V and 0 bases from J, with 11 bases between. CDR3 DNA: TGTGCCAGCAGTGCCAGACGGAATAGCAATCAGCCCCAGCATTTT. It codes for CASSARRNSNQPQHF.

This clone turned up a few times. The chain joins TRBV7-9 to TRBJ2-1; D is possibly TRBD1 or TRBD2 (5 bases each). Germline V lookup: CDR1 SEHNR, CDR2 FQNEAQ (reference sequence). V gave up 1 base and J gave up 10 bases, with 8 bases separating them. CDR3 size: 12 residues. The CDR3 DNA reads TGTGCCAGCAGCTTAGGGGGGACCGAGCAGTTCTTC. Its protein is CASSLGGTEQFF.